These 30 T cell receptor beta chains share one sample of origin, sequenced in a study of identifying expanded T cells in peripheral blood. Sequenced by immunoSEQ multiplex PCR; TCRdb stores in-frame clones only, minus some. This sample has about 89,000 clones, with approximately 89% found just once. The sequenced sample consisted of blood. The receptors originated from a person aged 18-69 years in good health.

This chain uses TRBV5-1 with TRBJ2-3, with no clear D. Trimming left V 7 bases short and J 1 base short, with 10 bases between. Germline lookup yields CDR1 SGHRS and CDR2 YFSETQ. There are 13 residues in the CDR3. DNA for the CDR3: TGCGCCAGCGGGCCCGGCCGCACAGATACGCAGTATTTT. This encodes CASGPGRTDTQYF. Drawing the rest from reference TRBV5-1 and TRBJ2-3, the complete variable domain is KAGVTQTPRYLIKTRGQQVTLSCSPISGHRSVSWYQQTPGQGLQFLFEYFSETQRNKGNFPGRFSGRQFSNSRSEMNVSTLELGDSALYLCASGPGRTDTQYFGPGTRLTVL.

This clone occurred once. The V and J genes are TRBV6-1 and TRBJ2-3; 9 bases align to TRBD1. V shed 3 bases and J 1 base; nucleotides not matched to a gene: 5. The CDR3 has 16 residues. Germline loops: CDR1 MNHNS, CDR2 SASEGT. The CDR3 nucleotides read TGTGCCAGCAGTGACTACAGGGGGCAAGGCACAGATACGCAGTATTTT. It translates to CASSDYRGQGTDTQYF.

The V gene is TRBV5-4, the J gene TRBJ2-5; D remains unclear. Trimming shortened V by 0 bases and J by 5 bases, and 14 bases separated the two germline ends. CDR1 SGHNT and CDR2 YYREEE come from the germline V gene (reference sequence). The CDR3 is made up of 15 amino acids. The CDR3 DNA reads as TGTGCCAGCAGCTTGGTAGCAGCCTCCGAGGAGACCCAGTACTTC. This codes for CASSLVAASEETQYF. Full variable domain (missing parts from reference TRBV5-4 and TRBJ2-5): ETGVTQSPTHLIKTRGQQVTLRCSSQSGHNTVSWYQQALGQGPQFIFQYYREEENGRGNFPPRFSGLQFPNYSSELNVNALELDDSALYLCASSLVAASEETQYFGPGTRLLVL.

The chain couples TRBV5-1 to TRBJ2-2; TRBD2 is a possible D gene (6 bases). Trimming stripped 5 bases from V and 2 bases from J, with 13 bases between. Per germline, CDR1 SGHRS and CDR2 YFSETQ. The CDR3 loop spans 15 amino acids. CDR3 nucleotide sequence: TGCGCCAGCAGGGAAGGTAGCGGAAACACCGGGGAGCTGTTTTTT. Its protein is CASREGSGNTGELFF.

The chain is built from TRBV30 and TRBJ2-5; D is undetermined. V dropped 4 bases and J dropped 5 bases, with 8 bases sitting between them. CDR1 and CDR2 from the germline V gene are GTSNPN and SVGIG (reference sequence). This CDR3 has 11 residues. The DNA of the CDR3 is TGTGCCTGGACAGGTTTTGAGACCCAGTACTTC. Residues: CAWTGFETQYF. Combining the CDR3 with reference TRBV30 and TRBJ2-5 gives the whole variable domain SQTIHQWPATLVQPVGSPLSLECTVEGTSNPNLYWYRQAAGRGLQLLFYSVGIGQISSEVPQNLSASRPQDRQFILSSKKLLLSDSGFYLCAWTGFETQYFGPGTRLLVL.

This clone was recorded only once. This chain links TRBV29-1 with TRBJ1-1; D not resolved. V was shortened by 6 bases and J by 2 bases, with 7 bases between the two germline ends. Per germline, CDR1 SQVTM and CDR2 ANQGSEA. The CDR3 is made up of 11 amino acids. The CDR3 nucleotides are TGCAGCGTCGCTTTAAACACTGAAGCTTTCTTT. Translation: CSVALNTEAFF.

The chain employs TRBV6-5 and TRBJ1-4, with unresolved D. Deletions cut 5 bases from V and 2 bases from J, with 9 bases between. The CDR3 totals 14 residues. The germline gives CDR1 MNHEY, CDR2 SVGAGI. The chain's CDR3 is CASSHDWTNEKLFF. DNA of the CDR3: TGTGCCAGCAGTCACGACTGGACTAATGAAAAACTGTTTTTT.

This clone came up a few times. V gene TRBV6-5 combines with J gene TRBJ1-5; no clear D gene. The CDR3 is 13 residues long. V was shortened by 5 bases and J by 3 bases, with 8 bases between the two germline ends. The germline CDR1 and CDR2 sequences are MNHEY and SVGAGI. CDR3: CASSMNFNQPQHF. Written as DNA, the CDR3 is TGTGCCAGCAGTATGAACTTCAATCAGCCCCAGCATTTT.

The CDR3 DNA is TGTGCCATCAGTGAGGTCCTACAGGGGGCCTGGGATACGCAGTATTTT. Translating gives CAISEVLQGAWDTQYF. The chain has TRBV10-3 and TRBJ2-3, with TRBD1 matching over 9 bases. J was trimmed by 6 bases and V by 2 bases; bases with no gene match: 9. CDR1 is ENHRY, CDR2 SYGVKD, per germline. This CDR3 is 16 amino acids long.

Here the CDR3 reads CASSPPGQYNEQFF. As DNA, the CDR3 is TGTGCCAGCAGCCCTCCGGGACAATACAATGAGCAGTTCTTC. The chain couples TRBV28 to TRBJ2-1; D is possibly TRBD1 (6 bases). The CDR3 covers 14 residues. V lost 6 bases to trimming and J lost 4 bases, with 13 bases between them. Germline V lookup: CDR1 MDHEN, CDR2 SYDVKM.

The V and J genes are TRBV19 and TRBJ2-5, with TRBD2 matching over 8 bases. Germline V gives CDR1 LNHDA, CDR2 SQIVND (reference sequence). The CDR3 has 16 amino acids. V shed 5 bases and J 5 bases; nucleotides not matched to a gene: 13. The CDR3: CASSASGTSVSETQYF. The CDR3 nucleotides are TGTGCCAGTAGTGCCTCCGGGACTAGTGTGTCGGAGACCCAGTACTTC.

V gene TRBV9 combines with J gene TRBJ2-2, with D tentatively TRBD2 (6 bases). Trimming stripped 4 bases from V and 1 base from J, with 11 bases between. CDR1 is SGDLS, CDR2 YYNGEE, per germline. The CDR3 loop spans 15 amino acids. This chain's CDR3 is CASSFGTGNTGELFF. The CDR3 DNA reads as TGTGCCAGCAGCTTCGGGACTGGGAACACCGGGGAGCTGTTTTTT.

The J gene is TRBJ2-1, the V gene TRBV4-2, with D maybe TRBD2 (5 bases). CDR3 length equals 14 residues. The germline V gene encodes CDR1 LGHNA and CDR2 YNFKEQ. V was cut by 6 bases and J by 12 bases, with 21 bases left in between. The DNA of the CDR3 is TGTGCCAGCAGGGAGGAAGCGGAGTATAGTGGGCAGTTCTTC. Its translation: CASREEAEYSGQFF.

The CDR3 DNA follows: TGTGCCTGGAGGGGCGCCGGGACAGGGTCCTACGAGCAGTACTTC. It translates to CAWRGAGTGSYEQYF. This sequence joins TRBV30 and TRBJ2-7; 9 nucleotides agree with TRBD1. Unmatched junction bases numbered 7, after V lost 3 bases and J lost 1 base. CDR1 GTSNPN and CDR2 SVGIG come from the germline V gene (reference sequence). This CDR3 spans 15 amino acids.

The genes are TRBV4-1 and TRBJ2-1; 7 bases map to TRBD1. The J segment lost 6 bases and the V segment lost 2 bases, leaving 1 base of the junction unmatched. This CDR3 region has 13 residues. Looked up from germline, CDR1 is MGHRA and CDR2 is YSYEKL. Here the CDR3 DNA reads TGCGCCAGCAGCCAAAAGGGGGCCAATGAGCAGTTCTTC. As protein: CASSQKGANEQFF.

The CDR3 protein is CASSQGPGTADTQYF. The CDR3 DNA is TGTGCCAGCAGCCAAGGCCCCGGGACGGCAGATACGCAGTATTTT. The gene calls are TRBV14 and TRBJ2-3, with D perhaps assigned TRBD1 or TRBD2 (5 bases each). V shed 1 base and J shed 4 bases, with 12 bases lying between them. Germline CDR1 reads SGHDN; CDR2 reads FVKESK. The CDR3 sequence is 15 residues long.

The rearrangement links TRBV10-3 to TRBJ2-1; 9 bases fit TRBD1. CDR3 length: 17 residues. The germline V gene has CDR1 ENHRY and CDR2 SYGVKD. With V trimmed by 2 bases and J by 0 bases, 5 bases remained unmatched. The CDR3 region has the DNA TGTGCCATCAGTGAGCCCGAGACAGGGGGCTCCTACAATGAGCAGTTCTTC. Its protein is CAISEPETGGSYNEQFF.

V and J are TRBV27 and TRBJ2-1; D not resolved. Germline-derived CDR1 and CDR2 are MNHEY and SMNVEV (reference sequence). V lost 4 bases to trimming and J lost 6 bases, with 7 bases between them. The length of the CDR3 is 12 residues. CDR3 in DNA: TGTGCCAGCAGTTCCCCCGGCAATGAGCAGTTCTTC. Encoded protein: CASSSPGNEQFF.

Regarding this clone: Other DNA sequences in this sample translate to the same CDR3. The chain is built from TRBV5-1 and TRBJ2-7; D remains unclear. V was pared by 0 bases and J by 3 bases, with 4 bases between. Germline CDR1 and CDR2: SGHRS and YFSETQ. The CDR3 has 12 residues. CDR3 coding DNA: TGCGCCAGCAGCTTGGAAGGCTACGAGCAGTACTTC. Its translation: CASSLEGYEQYF.

The gene calls are TRBV7-6 and TRBJ2-1; D is perhaps TRBD1 (6 bases). Germline V gene sequence: CDR1 SGHVS, CDR2 FNYEAQ. There are 14 residues in the CDR3. Trimming shortened V by 3 bases and J by 7 bases, and 13 bases separated the two germline ends. The CDR3 sequence is CASSLDQDRNEQFF. The CDR3 DNA is TGTGCCAGCAGCTTGGACCAGGACAGAAATGAGCAGTTCTTC.

CDR3 amino acids: CASSKGRLQPWAPTNEKLFF. The CDR3 nucleotides are TGTGCCAGTAGTAAAGGCCGTCTACAACCATGGGCCCCAACTAATGAAAAACTGTTTTTT. The chain is built from TRBV19 and TRBJ1-4; D is uncertain. The CDR3 loop spans 20 amino acids. V was pared by 4 bases and J by 0 bases, with 24 bases between. Germline CDR1 and CDR2: LNHDA and SQIVND (reference sequence).

V is TRBV28 and J is TRBJ1-2, with D perhaps TRBD1 (5 bases). V lost 7 bases to trimming and J lost 8 bases, with 20 bases between them. There are 14 residues in the CDR3. Germline values: CDR1 MDHEN, CDR2 SYDVKM. The CDR3 DNA follows: TGTGCCAGCACCTTACTACCGGGGGGTCAAGGCTACACCTTC. Protein product: CASTLLPGGQGYTF.

The CDR3 here is CATSRGPSSGPLSYEQYF. The DNA of the CDR3 is TGTGCCACCAGCAGAGGCCCCTCTAGCGGGCCTCTCTCCTACGAGCAGTACTTC. The chain uses TRBV15 and TRBJ2-7; 8 nucleotides agree with TRBD2. J was trimmed by 0 bases and V by 1 base; bases with no gene match: 11. Germline CDR1 is LNHNV and CDR2 is YYDKDF (reference sequence). This CDR3 comprises 18 residues.

V and J are TRBV25-1 and TRBJ2-1; 9 positions agree with TRBD1. CDR1 MGHDK and CDR2 SYGVNS come from the germline V gene. V lost 9 bases, J lost 8 bases, and 8 bases stayed unmatched. This CDR3 has 13 amino acids. The CDR3: CASAGTGFYEQFF. In DNA, the CDR3 is TGTGCCAGTGCCGGGACAGGGTTCTATGAGCAGTTCTTC.

The genes are TRBV18 and TRBJ2-5; D might be TRBD2 (5 bases). Trimming removed 3 bases from V and 1 base from J, with 9 bases in between. In germline, CDR1 is KGHSH, CDR2 LQKENI. The CDR3 has 14 amino acids. CDR3 loop: CASSPPGSQETQYF. In DNA form, the CDR3 reads TGTGCCAGCTCACCCCCGGGGTCCCAAGAGACCCAGTACTTC. The full variable domain, completed using reference TRBV18 and TRBJ2-5, is NAGVMQNPRHLVRRRGQEARLRCSPMKGHSHVYWYRQLPEEGLKFMVYLQKENIIDESGMPKERFSAEFPKEGPSILRIQQVVRGDSAAYFCASSPPGSQETQYFGPGTRLLVL.

The J gene is TRBJ2-1, the V gene TRBV7-9, with 8 bases aligning to TRBD1. CDR1 and CDR2 (germline): SEHNR, FQNEAQ (reference sequence). The CDR3 is made up of 15 amino acids. V lost 5 bases and J lost 7; bases outside the gene matches: 10. CDR3 loop: CASSHDRQGRNEQFF. CDR3 DNA: TGTGCCAGCAGCCACGACCGACAGGGGCGGAATGAGCAGTTCTTC.

This clone was seen more than once but under ten times. The J gene is TRBJ1-3, the V gene TRBV2; D not certain. The germline V gene encodes CDR1 SNHLY and CDR2 FYNNEI. Trimming took 8 bases from V and 0 from J, leaving 8 bases between them. CDR3 length: 13 amino acids. DNA for the CDR3: TGTGCCAGCCTCTACCGCTCTGGAAACACCATATATTTT. Translating it yields CASLYRSGNTIYF.

The CDR3 sequence is CASSFTGAGNEQFF. In DNA form, the CDR3 reads TGTGCCAGCAGCTTTACCGGAGCGGGAAATGAGCAGTTCTTC. V and J are TRBV5-4 and TRBJ2-1, with 7 bases matching TRBD2. The CDR3 runs 14 residues. V lost 2 bases, J lost 7 bases, and 6 bases stayed unmatched. Germline-derived CDR1 and CDR2 are SGHNT and YYREEE (reference sequence). Full variable domain (remainder filled in from reference TRBV5-4 and TRBJ2-1): ETGVTQSPTHLIKTRGQQVTLRCSSQSGHNTVSWYQQALGQGPQFIFQYYREEENGRGNFPPRFSGLQFPNYSSELNVNALELDDSALYLCASSFTGAGNEQFFGPGTRLTVL.

This chain joins TRBV10-3 and TRBJ2-7, with 10 bases matching TRBD1. This CDR3 contains 14 residues. Germline V gives CDR1 ENHRY, CDR2 SYGVKD. The V and J ends lost 6 bases and 3 bases, in that order; junction bases with no gene match: 5. The DNA for the CDR3 is TGTGCCATCAGGGACGGACAGGGGGGCTACGAGCAGTACTTC. Translating gives CAIRDGQGGYEQYF.

The chain employs TRBV19 and TRBJ2-5; possibly TRBD1 for D (6 bases). Trimming stripped 10 bases from V and 7 bases from J, with 19 bases between. The CDR3 totals 13 residues. Germline V lookup: CDR1 LNHDA, CDR2 SQIVND (reference sequence). The CDR3 reads CAISQTGSGTQYF. CDR3 coding DNA: TGTGCCATTTCCCAGACAGGCTCGGGGACCCAGTACTTC. Full variable domain (remainder filled in from reference TRBV19 and TRBJ2-5): DGGITQSPKYLFRKEGQNVTLSCEQNLNHDAMYWYRQDPGQGLRLIYYSQIVNDFQKGDIAEGYSVSREKKESFPLTVTSAQKNPTAFYLCAISQTGSGTQYFGPGTRLLVL.